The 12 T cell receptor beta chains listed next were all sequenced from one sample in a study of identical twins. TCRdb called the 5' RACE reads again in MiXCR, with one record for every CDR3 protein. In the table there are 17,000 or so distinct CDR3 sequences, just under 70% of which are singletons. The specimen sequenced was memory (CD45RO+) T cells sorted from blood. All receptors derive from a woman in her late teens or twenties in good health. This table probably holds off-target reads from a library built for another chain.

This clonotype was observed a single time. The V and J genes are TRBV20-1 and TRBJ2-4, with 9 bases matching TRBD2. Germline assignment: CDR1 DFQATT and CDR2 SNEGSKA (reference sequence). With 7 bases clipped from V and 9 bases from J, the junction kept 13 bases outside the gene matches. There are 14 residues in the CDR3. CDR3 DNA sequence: TGCAGTGGGACCCTAGCGGGGACCGGCGGCATTCAGTACTTC. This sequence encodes CSGTLAGTGGIQYF.

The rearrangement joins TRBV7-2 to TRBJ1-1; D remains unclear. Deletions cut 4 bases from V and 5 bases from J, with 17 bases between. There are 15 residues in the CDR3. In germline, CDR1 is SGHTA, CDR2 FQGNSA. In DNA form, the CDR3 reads TGTGCCAGCAGCTCCATCCGGGCCCCGGAGACTGAAGCTTTCTTT. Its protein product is CASSSIRAPETEAFF.

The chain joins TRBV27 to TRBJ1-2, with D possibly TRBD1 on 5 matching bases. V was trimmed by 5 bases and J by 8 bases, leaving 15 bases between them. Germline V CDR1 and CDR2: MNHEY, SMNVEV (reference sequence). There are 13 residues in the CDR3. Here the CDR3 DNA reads TGTGCCAGCAGTCCCTGGGGGGGTTCGGGCTACACCTTC. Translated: CASSPWGGSGYTF.

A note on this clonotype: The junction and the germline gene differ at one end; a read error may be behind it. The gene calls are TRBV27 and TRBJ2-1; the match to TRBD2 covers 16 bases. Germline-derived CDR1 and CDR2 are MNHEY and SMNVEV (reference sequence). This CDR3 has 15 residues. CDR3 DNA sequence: TGTGCCAGCAGTGTATCCGGGACTAGCGGGAGGGTTCTACTCTTC. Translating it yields CASSVSGTSGRVLLF.

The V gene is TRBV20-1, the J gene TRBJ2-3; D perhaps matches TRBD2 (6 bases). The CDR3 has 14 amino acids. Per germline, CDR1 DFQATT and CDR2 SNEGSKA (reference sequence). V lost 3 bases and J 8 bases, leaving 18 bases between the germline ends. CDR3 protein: CSARTPGAGGTQYF. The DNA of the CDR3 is TGCAGTGCTAGGACCCCGGGAGCTGGGGGTACGCAGTATTTT.

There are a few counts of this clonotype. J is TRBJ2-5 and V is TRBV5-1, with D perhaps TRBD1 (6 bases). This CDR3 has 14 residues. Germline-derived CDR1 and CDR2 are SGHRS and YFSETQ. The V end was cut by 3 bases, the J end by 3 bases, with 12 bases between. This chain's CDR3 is CASSYRTAKETQYF. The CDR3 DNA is TGCGCCAGCAGCTACCGGACAGCTAAAGAGACCCAGTACTTC.

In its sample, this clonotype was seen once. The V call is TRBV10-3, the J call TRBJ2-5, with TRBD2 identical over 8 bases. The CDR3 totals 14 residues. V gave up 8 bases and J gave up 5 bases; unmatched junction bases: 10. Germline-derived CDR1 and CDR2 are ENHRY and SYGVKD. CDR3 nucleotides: TGTGCCATCGGTGCCGGGAGGGCCGGTGAGACCCAGTACTTC. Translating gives CAIGAGRAGETQYF.

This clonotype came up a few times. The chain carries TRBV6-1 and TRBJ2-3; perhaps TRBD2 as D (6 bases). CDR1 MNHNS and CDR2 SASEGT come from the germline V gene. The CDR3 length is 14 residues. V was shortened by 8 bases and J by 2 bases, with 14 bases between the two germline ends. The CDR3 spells CASWRDENTDTQYF. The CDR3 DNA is TGTGCCAGCTGGAGGGACGAGAACACAGATACGCAGTATTTT.

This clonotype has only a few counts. The CDR3 sequence: CASGLEVTGPPYEQYF. CDR3 nucleotides: TGTGCTAGTGGTTTGGAAGTGACAGGTCCCCCCTACGAGCAGTACTTC. The V and J genes are TRBV12-5 and TRBJ2-7, with a possible D match to TRBD1 (6 bases). The CDR3 runs to 16 residues. V dropped 1 base and J dropped 2 bases, with 15 bases sitting between them. The germline gives CDR1 LGHNT, CDR2 FRNRAP.

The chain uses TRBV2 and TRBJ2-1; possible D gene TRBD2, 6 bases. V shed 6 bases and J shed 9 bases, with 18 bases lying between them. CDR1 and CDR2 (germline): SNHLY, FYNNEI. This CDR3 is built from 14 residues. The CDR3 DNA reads TGTGCCAGCAGCCCGACTAGACCGGGGAGTGAGCAGTTCTTC. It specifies CASSPTRPGSEQFF.

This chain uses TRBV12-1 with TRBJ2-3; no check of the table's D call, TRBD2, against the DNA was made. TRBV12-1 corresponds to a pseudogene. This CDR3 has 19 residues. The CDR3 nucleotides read TGTGCCAGCAGCTCCCTGGGGAGGGGGCTCCACTATAACACAGATACGCAGTATTTT. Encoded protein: CASSSLGRGLHYNTDTQYF.

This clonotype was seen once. CDR3 DNA sequence: TGTGCCAGCAGTCGGACTAGCAATACGCAGTATTTT. The encoded protein is CASSRTSNTQYF. The chain uses TRBV25-1 and TRBJ2-3, with TRBD2 matching over 8 bases. The CDR3 consists of 12 residues. V was clipped by 5 bases and J by 7 bases; unmatched bases: 2. The V gene's germline CDR1 is MGHDK and CDR2 SYGVNS.